The source of this T cell receptor beta chain is a study of T cell repertoires in cytomegalovirus infection (dated by TCRdb to between 2017 and 2020). In terms of the full investigation: Alongside well-studied HLA-B-restricted epitopes, the peptide stimulations were aimed at recently identified HLA-C-restricted CMV epitopes, whose presentation resists viral immunomodulation. The HLA type of each donor mattered for the analysis, because public TCR beta signatures pointed to carriage of CMV infection along with the matching HLA type. Findings and caveats that apply to the study as a whole: The ex vivo response was dominated by HLA-C-restricted CMV-specific TCR beta clonotypes, and the single most frequent clonotype in two of eight donors was supplied by these HLA-C-restricted clonotypes. In both this cohort and an independent roughly 400-donor cohort, the cumulative frequency of public TCR beta family members distinguished carriers of CMV infection plus the relevant HLA type.

As concerns this clonotype: Its antigen has not been determined. Per-base qualities were not stored, and no clone one base away is much larger.

Via the germline V gene (reference sequence), CDR1 is SEHNR and CDR2 FQNEAQ. V trim: 4 bases; J trim: 3 bases; unmatched bases: 13. The CDR3 runs 17 amino acids, cysteine and phenylalanine included. Only the CDR3 part of the read is kept: 51 bases, read in frame from the first base. The intended sense of this specimen's treatment or condition label: in vitro stimulation with specific CMV peptide epitopes to enrich CMV-specific T cells. Sequencing took place on an Illumina HiSeq 1500. TCRdb reworked the public reads: Q25 trimming with fastp, MiXCR clone assembly, productive beta chains retained. Each CDR3 protein gets just one entry, which takes the most common genes and DNA from the rows behind it. The sample contains around 78,000 distinct CDR3 sequences, 20% to 30% of them found a single time. The ten largest clones take up 50% of the sample.

The V gene is TRBV7-9 and the J gene is TRBJ1-2, with 8 bases matching TRBD1. Sequences were derived from CD8+ T cells from cultured PBMCs, sampled from culture after CMV antigen stimulation. This receptor was obtained from a human donor in good health (CMV status not recorded). Some clones in this sample may be carry-over from other donors' samples. Read as DNA, the sequence is TGTGCCAGCAGCTCCCAGGCAACAGGGGGACGGGACTATGGCTACACCTTC. The encoded protein is CASSSQATGGRDYGYTF.